Listed here is a single T cell receptor (beta chain). The sample is drawn from a study of blood T cell repertoires in COVID-19. Study background: The cDNA or gDNA used as material had been derived from T cells, B-cell-depleted T cells, or PBMCs.

This CDR3 contains 15 residues. The V and J ends lost 0 bases and 3 bases, in that order; junction bases with no gene match: 5. Germline CDR1 is GTSNPN and CDR2 is SVGIG (reference sequence). Under the authors' procedure: Reference gene primer amplification gave estimated nucleated cell counts. Sequenced by immunoSEQ multiplex PCR; TCRdb stores in-frame clones only, minus some. Clonal size and the V and J genes are those of that table, whereas D and trimming came from the DNA. The table includes 310,000 or so clones, around 84% detected once. Material: peripheral blood. This receptor was obtained from a man aged 70-80 years with acute or convalescent COVID-19. V usage is TRBV30 and J usage is TRBJ2-1, with TRBD2 matching over 7 bases. The CDR3 loop reads CAWSVRLAVYNEQFF. The CDR3 DNA reads TGTGCCTGGAGTGTACGGCTAGCGGTCTACAATGAGCAGTTCTTC.